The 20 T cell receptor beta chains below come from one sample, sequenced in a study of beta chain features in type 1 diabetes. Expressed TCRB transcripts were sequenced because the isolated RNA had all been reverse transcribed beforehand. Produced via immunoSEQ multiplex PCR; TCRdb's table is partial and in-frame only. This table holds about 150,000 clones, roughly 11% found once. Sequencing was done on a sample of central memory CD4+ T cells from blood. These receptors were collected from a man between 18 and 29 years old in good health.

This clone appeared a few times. The CDR3 DNA reads TGTGCCATCAGTGTTTCCGGCTATGGCTACACCTTC. Amino acid sequence: CAISVSGYGYTF. The rearrangement uses TRBV10-3 and TRBJ1-2; no firm D call. Germline CDR1 is ENHRY and CDR2 is SYGVKD. V was shortened by 4 bases and J by 4 bases, with 7 bases between the two germline ends. There are 12 residues in the CDR3.

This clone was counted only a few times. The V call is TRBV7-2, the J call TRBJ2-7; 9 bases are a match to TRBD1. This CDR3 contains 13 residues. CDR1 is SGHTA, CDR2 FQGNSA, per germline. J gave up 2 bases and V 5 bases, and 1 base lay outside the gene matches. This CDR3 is CASSRQGAYEQYF. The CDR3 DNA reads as TGTGCCAGCAGCCGACAGGGGGCCTACGAGCAGTACTTC.

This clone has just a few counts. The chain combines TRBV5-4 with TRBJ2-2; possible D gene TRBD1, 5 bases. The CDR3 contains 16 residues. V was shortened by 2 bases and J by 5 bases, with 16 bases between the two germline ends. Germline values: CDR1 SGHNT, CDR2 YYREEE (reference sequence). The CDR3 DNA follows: TGTGCCAGCAGCTTACCCCCCGGACAACAGACCGGGGAGCTGTTTTTT. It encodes CASSLPPGQQTGELFF. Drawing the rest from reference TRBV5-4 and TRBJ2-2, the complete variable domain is ETGVTQSPTHLIKTRGQQVTLRCSSQSGHNTVSWYQQALGQGPQFIFQYYREEENGRGNFPPRFSGLQFPNYSSELNVNALELDDSALYLCASSLPPGQQTGELFFGEGSRLTVL.

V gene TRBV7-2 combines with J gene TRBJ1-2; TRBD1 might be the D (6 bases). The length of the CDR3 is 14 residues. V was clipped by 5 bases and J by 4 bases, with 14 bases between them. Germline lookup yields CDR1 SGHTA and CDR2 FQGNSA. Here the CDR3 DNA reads TGTGCCAGCAGCCGAAACAGGGACGTCTATGGCTACACCTTC. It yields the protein CASSRNRDVYGYTF.

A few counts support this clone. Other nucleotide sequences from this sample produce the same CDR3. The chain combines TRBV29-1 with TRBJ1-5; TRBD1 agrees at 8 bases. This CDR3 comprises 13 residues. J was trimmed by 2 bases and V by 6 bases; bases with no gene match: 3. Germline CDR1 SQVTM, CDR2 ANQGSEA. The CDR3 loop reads CSVGTGRNQPQHF. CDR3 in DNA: TGCAGCGTGGGGACAGGCCGCAATCAGCCCCAGCATTTT.

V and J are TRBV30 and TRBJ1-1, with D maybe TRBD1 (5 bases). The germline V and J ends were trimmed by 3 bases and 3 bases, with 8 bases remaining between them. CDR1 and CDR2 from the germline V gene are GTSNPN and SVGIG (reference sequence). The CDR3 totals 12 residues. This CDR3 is CAWSPGHTEAFF. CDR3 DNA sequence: TGTGCCTGGAGCCCAGGGCACACTGAAGCTTTCTTT. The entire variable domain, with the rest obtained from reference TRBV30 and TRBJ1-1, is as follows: SQTIHQWPATLVQPVGSPLSLECTVEGTSNPNLYWYRQAAGRGLQLLFYSVGIGQISSEVPQNLSASRPQDRQFILSSKKLLLSDSGFYLCAWSPGHTEAFFGQGTRLTVV.

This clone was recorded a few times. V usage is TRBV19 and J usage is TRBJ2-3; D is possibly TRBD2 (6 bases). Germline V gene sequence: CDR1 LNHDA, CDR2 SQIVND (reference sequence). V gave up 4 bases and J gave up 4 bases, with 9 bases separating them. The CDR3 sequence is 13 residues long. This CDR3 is CASSKPGADTQYF. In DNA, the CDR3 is TGTGCCAGTAGTAAACCGGGAGCAGATACGCAGTATTTT.

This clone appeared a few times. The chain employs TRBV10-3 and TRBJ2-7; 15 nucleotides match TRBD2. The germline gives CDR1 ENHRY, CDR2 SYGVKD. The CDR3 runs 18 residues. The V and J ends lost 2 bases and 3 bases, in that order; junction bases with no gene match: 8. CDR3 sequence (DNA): TGTGCCATCAGTGAGGGGACTAGCGGGAGGATCTCTCTCTACGAGCAGTACTTC. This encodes CAISEGTSGRISLYEQYF.

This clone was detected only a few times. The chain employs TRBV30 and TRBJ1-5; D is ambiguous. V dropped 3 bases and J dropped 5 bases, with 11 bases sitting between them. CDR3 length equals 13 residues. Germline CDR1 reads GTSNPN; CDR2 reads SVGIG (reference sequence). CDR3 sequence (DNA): TGTGCCTGGAGAAACCCGTGGGATCAGCCCCAGCATTTT. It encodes CAWRNPWDQPQHF.

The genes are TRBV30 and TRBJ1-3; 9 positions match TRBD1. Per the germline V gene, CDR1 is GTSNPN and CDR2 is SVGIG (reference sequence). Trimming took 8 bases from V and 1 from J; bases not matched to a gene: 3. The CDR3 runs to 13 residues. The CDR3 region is CAGDRGSGNTIYF. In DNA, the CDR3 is TGTGCCGGCGACAGGGGGTCTGGAAACACCATATATTTT.

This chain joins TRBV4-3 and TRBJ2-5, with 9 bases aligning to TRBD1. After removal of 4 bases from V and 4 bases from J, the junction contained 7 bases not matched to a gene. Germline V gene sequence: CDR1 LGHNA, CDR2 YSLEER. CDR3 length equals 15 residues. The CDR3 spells CASSPGQGPTETQYF. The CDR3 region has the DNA TGCGCCAGCAGCCCAGGACAGGGGCCCACAGAGACCCAGTACTTC.

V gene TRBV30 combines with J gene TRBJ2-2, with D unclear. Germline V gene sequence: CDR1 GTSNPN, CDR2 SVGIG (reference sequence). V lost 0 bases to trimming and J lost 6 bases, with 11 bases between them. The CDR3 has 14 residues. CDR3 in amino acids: CAWSVIAGSGELFF. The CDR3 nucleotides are TGTGCCTGGAGTGTAATTGCCGGGTCCGGGGAGCTGTTTTTT.

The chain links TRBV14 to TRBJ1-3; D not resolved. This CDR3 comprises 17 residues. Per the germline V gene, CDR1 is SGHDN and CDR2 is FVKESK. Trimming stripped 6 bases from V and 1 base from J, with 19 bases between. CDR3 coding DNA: TGTGCCAGCAGTTCCCCAGGATATAAGGTTTCTGGAAACACCATATATTTT. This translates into CASSSPGYKVSGNTIYF.

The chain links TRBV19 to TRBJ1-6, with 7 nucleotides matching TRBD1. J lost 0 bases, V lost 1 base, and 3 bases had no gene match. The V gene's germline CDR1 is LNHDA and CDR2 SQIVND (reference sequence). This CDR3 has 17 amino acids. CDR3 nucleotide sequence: TGTGCCAGTAGTATAGTGGGACAGAGCTCCTATAATTCACCCCTCCACTTT. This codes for CASSIVGQSSYNSPLHF.

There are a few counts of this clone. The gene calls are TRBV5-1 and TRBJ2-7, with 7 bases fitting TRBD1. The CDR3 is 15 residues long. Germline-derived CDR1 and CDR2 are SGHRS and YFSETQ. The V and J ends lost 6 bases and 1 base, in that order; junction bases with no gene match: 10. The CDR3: CASTIGQVESYEQYF. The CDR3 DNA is TGCGCCAGCACGATAGGACAGGTTGAATCCTACGAGCAGTACTTC.

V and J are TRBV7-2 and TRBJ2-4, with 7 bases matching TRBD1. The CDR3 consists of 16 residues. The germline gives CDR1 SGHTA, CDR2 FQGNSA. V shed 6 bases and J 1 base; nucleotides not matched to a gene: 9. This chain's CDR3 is CASSTTGATAKNIQYF. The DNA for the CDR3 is TGTGCCAGCAGTACAACAGGGGCGACGGCCAAAAACATTCAGTACTTC. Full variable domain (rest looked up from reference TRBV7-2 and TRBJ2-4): GAGVSQSPSNKVTEKGKDVELRCDPISGHTALYWYRQSLGQGLEFLIYFQGNSAPDKSGLPSDRFSAERTGGSVSTLTIQRTQQEDSAVYLCASSTTGATAKNIQYFGAGTRLSVL.

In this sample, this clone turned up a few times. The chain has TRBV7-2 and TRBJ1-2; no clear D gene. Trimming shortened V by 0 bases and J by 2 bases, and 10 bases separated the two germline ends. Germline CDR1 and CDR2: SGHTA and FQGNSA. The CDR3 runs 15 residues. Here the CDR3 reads CASSLAPRENYGYTF. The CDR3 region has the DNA TGTGCCAGCAGCTTAGCGCCCCGGGAGAACTATGGCTACACCTTC.

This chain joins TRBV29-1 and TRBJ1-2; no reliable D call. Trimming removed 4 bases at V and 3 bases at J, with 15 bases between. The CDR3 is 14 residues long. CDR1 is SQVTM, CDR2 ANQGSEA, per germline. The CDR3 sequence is CSVVRSPLDYGYTF. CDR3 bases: TGCAGCGTTGTCCGCAGCCCTTTAGACTATGGCTACACCTTC.

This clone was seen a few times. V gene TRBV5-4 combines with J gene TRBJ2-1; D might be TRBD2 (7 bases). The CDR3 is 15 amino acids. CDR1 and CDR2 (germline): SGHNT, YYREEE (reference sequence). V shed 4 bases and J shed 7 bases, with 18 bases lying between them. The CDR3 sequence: CASSGPSGGGNEQFF. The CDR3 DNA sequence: TGTGCCAGCAGCGGACCTAGCGGAGGGGGGAATGAGCAGTTCTTC.

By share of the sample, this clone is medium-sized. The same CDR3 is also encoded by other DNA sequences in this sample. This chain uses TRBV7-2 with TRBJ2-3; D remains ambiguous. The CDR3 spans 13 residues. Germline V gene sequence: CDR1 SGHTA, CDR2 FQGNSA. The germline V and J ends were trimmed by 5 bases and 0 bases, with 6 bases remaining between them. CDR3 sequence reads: CASSRASTDTQYF. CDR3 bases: TGTGCCAGCAGCCGGGCGAGCACAGATACGCAGTATTTT.